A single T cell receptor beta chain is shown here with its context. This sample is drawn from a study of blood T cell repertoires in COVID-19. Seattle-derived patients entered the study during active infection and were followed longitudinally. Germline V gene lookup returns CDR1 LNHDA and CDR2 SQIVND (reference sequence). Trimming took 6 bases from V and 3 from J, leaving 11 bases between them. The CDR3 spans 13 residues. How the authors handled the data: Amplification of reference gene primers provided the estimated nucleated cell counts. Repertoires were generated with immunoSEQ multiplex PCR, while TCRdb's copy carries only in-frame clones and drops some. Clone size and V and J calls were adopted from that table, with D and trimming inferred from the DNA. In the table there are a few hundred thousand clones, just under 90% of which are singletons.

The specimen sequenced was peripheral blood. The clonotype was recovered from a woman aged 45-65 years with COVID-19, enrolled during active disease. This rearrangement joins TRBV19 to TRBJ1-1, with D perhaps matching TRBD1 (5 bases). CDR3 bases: TGTGCCAGTAGCAGACAGCGACACACTGAAGCTTTCTTT. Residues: CASSRQRHTEAFF.